This is a list of T cell receptor beta chains from one sample in a study of T cells in Graves' hyperthyroidism and ophthalmopathy. TCRdb used MiXCR to reprocess the multiplex PCR reads, holding one entry per CDR3 protein. The data hold 200,000 to 250,000 distinct CDR3 sequences, with about a sixth observed a single time. The sample consisted of blood. The source of these receptors is a woman aged 18 to 35 with Graves' ophthalmopathy. Each CDR3 is given with its conserved first and last residue. Each record gives: V gene, clone size, J gene, D gene, CDR3 DNA, CDR3 protein. A D gene is named only where the DNA matches it firmly. Rows may omit the clone size; those that give it use once, few, many or a size class.

TRBV28,many,TRBJ2-1,TRBD1,TGTGCCAGCAGTTCGGTAGGACAGGGGGGAAATGAGCAGTTCTTC,CASSSVGQGGNEQFF
TRBV7-9,many,TRBJ2-6,.,TGTGCCAGCAGCCCGCCGGCAGGGGTTGGGGCCAACGTCCTGACTTTC,CASSPPAGVGANVLTF
TRBV28,many,TRBJ1-5,TRBD1,TGTGCCAGCAGTTTACACAGGGGGACGAATCAGCCCCAGCATTTT,CASSLHRGTNQPQHF
TRBV7-2,many,TRBJ1-6,TRBD1,TGTGCCAGCAGCTTAGGACAGGGTTTTTCACCCCTCCACTTT,CASSLGQGFSPLHF
TRBV7-2,many,TRBJ2-7,TRBD1,TGTGCCAGCAGCCGTCCGGGGACAGGCTTGGGCGAGCAGTACTTC,CASSRPGTGLGEQYF
TRBV6-1,few,TRBJ1-5,.,TGTGCCAGCAGTGAATTCCGACAGAAAATTAGCAATCAGCCCCAGCATTTT,CASSEFRQKISNQPQHF
TRBV4-1,few,TRBJ2-2,.,TGCGCCAGCAGCCACCCCGCCCAGGGGAACACCGGGGAGCTGTTTTTT,CASSHPAQGNTGELFF
TRBV25-1,many,TRBJ1-3,.,TGTGCCAGCTCTGGACATAAGTTCGGAAGGAACACCATATATTTT,CASSGHKFGRNTIYF
TRBV9,many,TRBJ2-5,.,TGTGCCAGCAGCGTACAAACTAGCTCCTCTCGGGAGACCCAGTACTTC,CASSVQTSSSRETQYF
TRBV29-1,once,TRBJ2-1,TRBD2,TGCAGCGTCTCCTACCCCGGGACTAGCGGGAGTAAGGATGAGCAGTTCTTC,CSVSYPGTSGSKDEQFF
TRBV7-6,many,TRBJ2-7,TRBD2,TGTGCCAGCAGCCCCGCGCTAGCGGGAGGAGAGCAGTACTTC,CASSPALAGGEQYF
TRBV7-2,.,TRBJ1-5,TRBD1,TGTGCCAGCAGCTCATCAGGGGGCGATCAGCCCCAGCATTTT,CASSSSGGDQPQHF
TRBV3-1,.,TRBJ2-3,TRBD1,TGTGCCAGCAGCCCCAGACAGGGCCCAGATACGCAGTATTTT,CASSPRQGPDTQYF
TRBV7-8,many,TRBJ1-1,TRBD1,TGTGCCAGCAGCTTAGCGCCCAGGGGGCTATACACTGAAGCTTTCTTT,CASSLAPRGLYTEAFF
TRBV19,many,TRBJ1-2,.,TGTGCCAGTAAACAATCTCCACAGGGAAACTATGGCTACACCTTC,CASKQSPQGNYGYTF
TRBV10-3,many,TRBJ2-6,TRBD1,TGTGCCATCAGTGACAGGACAGGGGTCGGGGCCAACGTCCTGACTTTC,CAISDRTGVGANVLTF
TRBV25-1,many,TRBJ1-5,TRBD1,TGTGCCAGCAGCCAGGGGGGGGAGGATCAGCCCCAGCATTTT,CASSQGGEDQPQHF
TRBV28,many,TRBJ1-5,.,TGTGCCAGCAGTTCAAACCGACAGCCAAGCAATCAGCCCCAGCATTTT,CASSSNRQPSNQPQHF
TRBV25-1,many,TRBJ1-2,TRBD1,TGTGCCAGCAGTACCCGGGACAGGTATAACTATGGCTACACCTTC,CASSTRDRYNYGYTF
TRBV15,.,TRBJ1-3,.,TGTGCCACCAGCAGGGGTGTTGTGCGGCTTCCTGGAAACACCATATATTTT,CATSRGVVRLPGNTIYF
TRBV7-6,.,TRBJ1-3,.,TGTGCCAGCAGCCCCTCATCAGGACAGCTCTCTGGAAACACCATATATTTT,CASSPSSGQLSGNTIYF
TRBV6-1,many,TRBJ2-1,.,TGTGCCAGCATTCCCAGCCCCACCTACAATGAGCAGTTCTTC,CASIPSPTYNEQFF
TRBV19,.,TRBJ1-6,.,TGTGCCAGTCGGGGAACATATAATTCACCCCTCCACTTT,CASRGTYNSPLHF
TRBV28,many,TRBJ1-5,.,TGTGCCAGCAGTTCGGGGAGGGGCGGTCAGCCCCAGCATTTT,CASSSGRGGQPQHF
TRBV11-3,many,TRBJ1-5,TRBD1,TGTGCCAGCAGCCCCGGGGCGGGACAGGATCAGCCCCAGCATTTT,CASSPGAGQDQPQHF
TRBV2,many,TRBJ2-2,TRBD2,TGTGCCAGCAAATCTAGCGGGGTGACCGGGGAGCTGTTTTTT,CASKSSGVTGELFF
TRBV18,many,TRBJ2-1,.,TGTGCCAGCTCCCCAGCCGGACATCTAAGCTCCTACAATGAGCAGTTCTTC,CASSPAGHLSSYNEQFF
TRBV9,many,TRBJ2-5,TRBD1,TGTGCCAGCAGCCCCCACGGGACAGGCCAGCAAGAGACCCAGTACTTC,CASSPHGTGQQETQYF
TRBV7-8,many,TRBJ2-1,TRBD2,TGTGCCAGCAGCTTGTCTGCGGGAGGGGCCTACAATGAGCAGTTCTTC,CASSLSAGGAYNEQFF